This TCR beta chain emerged from a study of blood T cells in healthy people across ages. CDR1 and CDR2 from the germline V gene are SGDLS and YYNGEE. The CDR3 is 14 residues long. Trimming cost V 2 bases and J 4 bases; bases outside gene matches: 5. A second PCR, run for roughly 7 to 12 cycles, used a sample-barcoded 5' primer plus a J-beta primer mix. In TCRdb, the 5' RACE reads were re-called with MiXCR into one record per CDR3 protein. Of 650,000 to 700,000 distinct CDR3 sequences in the sample, roughly 32% were seen once. The chain employs TRBV9 and TRBJ1-1, with 7 bases fitting TRBD1. The clonotype originates from a woman older than 75 in good health. Material for sequencing was blood. In DNA form, the CDR3 reads TGTGCCAGCAGCGTGACAGGGAAGGGCACTGAAGCTTTCTTT. Translating it yields CASSVTGKGTEAFF.